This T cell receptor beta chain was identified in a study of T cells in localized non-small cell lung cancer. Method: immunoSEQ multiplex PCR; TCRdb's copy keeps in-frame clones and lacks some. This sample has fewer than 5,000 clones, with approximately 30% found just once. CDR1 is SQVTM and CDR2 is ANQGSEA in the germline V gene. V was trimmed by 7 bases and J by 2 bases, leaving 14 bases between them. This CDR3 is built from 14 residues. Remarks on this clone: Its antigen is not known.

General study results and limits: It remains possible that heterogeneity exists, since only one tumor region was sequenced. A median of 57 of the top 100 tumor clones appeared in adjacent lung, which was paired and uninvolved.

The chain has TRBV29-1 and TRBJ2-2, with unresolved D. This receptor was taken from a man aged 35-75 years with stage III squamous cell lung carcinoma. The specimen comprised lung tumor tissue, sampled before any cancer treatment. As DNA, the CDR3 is TGCAGCGCGAAAAATCAATTTAACACCGGGGAGCTGTTTTTT. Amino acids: CSAKNQFNTGELFF.